One and the same sample provided the 27 T cell receptor beta chains below, sequenced in a study of blood T cell repertoires in COVID-19. The assay was immunoSEQ multiplex PCR, and TCRdb's table has in-frame clones only and misses some. This sample has around 300,000 clones, with 88% found just once. The sample comprised PBMCs or T cells enriched from blood (not recorded which). Every receptor here comes from a man younger than 40 who had recovered from COVID-19.

This sequence joins TRBV18 and TRBJ1-5; tentatively, D is TRBD1 (6 bases). Germline-derived CDR1 and CDR2 are KGHSH and LQKENI. With 6 bases removed from V and 0 bases from J, the gap between germline ends came to 18 bases. The CDR3 is 17 residues long. CDR3 region: CASSPFAGTTSNQPQHF. In DNA, the CDR3 is TGTGCCAGCTCTCCTTTTGCCGGGACAACTAGCAATCAGCCCCAGCATTTT.

The genes are TRBV6-5 and TRBJ2-1, with D tentatively TRBD2 (6 bases). In germline, CDR1 is MNHEY, CDR2 SVGAGI. The CDR3 loop spans 14 amino acids. The V and J ends lost 3 bases and 8 bases respectively, with 14 bases between them. The CDR3 spells CASSYGGIGYEQFF. CDR3 DNA: TGTGCCAGCAGTTATGGAGGGATCGGGTATGAGCAGTTCTTC.

This clone has only one observation. This chain uses TRBV27 with TRBJ2-1; no clear D gene. V dropped 5 bases and J dropped 2 bases, with 16 bases sitting between them. Germline V CDR1 and CDR2: MNHEY, SMNVEV (reference sequence). This CDR3 spans 16 amino acids. The CDR3 DNA reads as TGTGCCAGCAGTCCAAAGAGCCCCCAACCCTACAATGAGCAGTTCTTC. Amino acids: CASSPKSPQPYNEQFF.

The CDR3 region is CASSALAGAYNEQFF. The CDR3 bases are TGCGCCAGCAGCGCACTAGCGGGGGCCTACAATGAGCAGTTCTTC. The chain couples TRBV5-1 to TRBJ2-1; 11 positions agree with TRBD2. With V trimmed by 4 bases and J by 2 bases, 2 bases remained unmatched. The CDR3 is made up of 15 amino acids. Germline CDR1 is SGHRS and CDR2 is YFSETQ. Supplemented by reference TRBV5-1 and TRBJ2-1, the full variable domain reads KAGVTQTPRYLIKTRGQQVTLSCSPISGHRSVSWYQQTPGQGLQFLFEYFSETQRNKGNFPGRFSGRQFSNSRSEMNVSTLELGDSALYLCASSALAGAYNEQFFGPGTRLTVL.

The V call is TRBV6-5, the J call TRBJ1-2; weak D call: TRBD1 (6 bases). Germline CDR1 is MNHEY and CDR2 is SVGAGI. Trimming shortened V by 7 bases and J by 6 bases, and 15 bases separated the two germline ends. The CDR3 contains 13 residues. The CDR3 is CASTRTEKNGYTF. The CDR3 nucleotides read TGTGCCAGCACCCGGACAGAGAAAAATGGCTACACCTTC.

V gene TRBV4-1 combines with J gene TRBJ2-7; a weak D match, TRBD1 (6 bases). Germline CDR1 reads MGHRA; CDR2 reads YSYEKL. The CDR3 loop spans 15 amino acids. Deletions cut 1 base from V and 0 bases from J, with 10 bases between. The CDR3 DNA follows: TGCGCCAGCAGCCAAGTGGGACACAGCTCCTACGAGCAGTACTTC. It encodes CASSQVGHSSYEQYF.

This chain joins TRBV5-4 and TRBJ1-2; D is undetermined. The CDR3 is 13 residues long. The V gene lost 0 bases and the J gene lost 8 bases, with 11 bases spanning the gap. Germline lookup yields CDR1 SGHNT and CDR2 YYREEE (reference sequence). CDR3 protein: CASSLVSEVGYTF. CDR3 bases: TGTGCCAGCAGCTTGGTATCGGAGGTGGGCTACACCTTC.

J is TRBJ2-1 and V is TRBV2; TRBD1 might be the D (6 bases). CDR1 is SNHLY and CDR2 is FYNNEI in the germline V gene. Deletions cut 5 bases from V and 4 bases from J, with 15 bases between. The CDR3 is 15 amino acids. CDR3 in DNA: TGTGCCAGCAGTACCCAGGGGCTTCCTTACAATGAGCAGTTCTTC. Translated: CASSTQGLPYNEQFF. The full variable domain, its missing parts supplied by reference TRBV2 and TRBJ2-1, is EPEVTQTPSHQVTQMGQEVILRCVPISNHLYFYWYRQILGQKVEFLVSFYNNEISEKSEIFDDQFSVERPDGSNFTLKIRSTKLEDSAMYFCASSTQGLPYNEQFFGPGTRLTVL.

The rearrangement links TRBV28 to TRBJ2-7, with TRBD1 matching over 8 bases. This CDR3 comprises 15 residues. Germline CDR1 is MDHEN and CDR2 is SYDVKM. V gave up 6 bases and J gave up 6 bases; unmatched junction bases: 13. The CDR3 nucleotides are TGTGCCAGCAGGGCCAGGGGCCTAGGACAGGGCGAGCAGTACTTC. This encodes CASRARGLGQGEQYF.

The chain is built from TRBV14 and TRBJ2-3, with a possible D match to TRBD1 (5 bases). Trimming removed 4 bases at V and 4 bases at J, with 6 bases between. This CDR3 has 12 amino acids. From germline, CDR1 is SGHDN and CDR2 FVKESK. The CDR3 DNA reads as TGTGCCAGCAGCCGACAGTCAGATACGCAGTATTTT. Protein: CASSRQSDTQYF.

The rearrangement uses TRBV7-9 and TRBJ2-3; the match to TRBD2 covers 7 bases. The CDR3 is 16 amino acids. Germline CDR1 SEHNR, CDR2 FQNEAQ (reference sequence). V was clipped by 5 bases and J by 1 base; unmatched bases: 9. The DNA of the CDR3 is TGTGCCAGCAGCCTAGGACTAGGGCTAGGCACAGATACGCAGTATTTT. Protein sequence: CASSLGLGLGTDTQYF. The whole variable domain, filled in from reference TRBV7-9 and TRBJ2-3, reads DTGVSQNPRHKITKRGQNVTFRCDPISEHNRLYWYRQTLGQGPEFLTYFQNEAQLEKSRLLSDRFSAERPKGSFSTLEIQRTEQGDSAMYLCASSLGLGLGTDTQYFGPGTRLTVL.

V usage is TRBV15 and J usage is TRBJ2-1; 9 nucleotides align to TRBD2. The junction had 4 bases not matched to a gene; V was cut back by 2 bases and J by 2 bases. The CDR3 extends over 16 amino acids. Germline V gene data show CDR1 as LNHNV and CDR2 as YYDKDF (reference sequence). The CDR3 sequence is CATSRSGGGAYNEQFF. Written as DNA, the CDR3 is TGTGCCACCAGCAGATCCGGCGGGGGGGCCTACAATGAGCAGTTCTTC.

This CDR3 is CASSFRWGPNYGYTF. The CDR3 nucleotides read TGTGCCAGCAGCTTTCGCTGGGGGCCCAACTATGGCTACACCTTC. The chain has TRBV28 and TRBJ1-2; D possibly corresponds to TRBD1 (6 bases). Germline V gives CDR1 MDHEN, CDR2 SYDVKM. V was trimmed by 6 bases and J by 2 bases, leaving 16 bases between them. CDR3 length equals 15 residues.

The rearrangement uses TRBV3-1 (or the pseudogene TRBV3-2) and TRBJ1-3; weak D call: TRBD1 (5 bases). The CDR3 has 15 amino acids. V was shortened by 3 bases and J by 4 bases, with 13 bases between the two germline ends. In germline, CDR1 is LGHDT, CDR2 YNNKEL (reference sequence). For the CDR3, the DNA is TGTGCCAGCAGCCAGGGCCGCGGGGGGGGAAACACCATATATTTT. Its translation: CASSQGRGGGNTIYF.

The rearrangement joins TRBV5-1 to TRBJ1-4; TRBD1 aligns across 7 bases. The CDR3 covers 16 residues. From germline, CDR1 is SGHRS and CDR2 YFSETQ. Germline trimming cut 4 bases from V and 3 bases from J; bases unmatched to any gene: 9. The CDR3 is CASSETGLQANEKLFF. CDR3 nucleotides: TGCGCCAGCAGCGAGACAGGGTTACAGGCTAATGAAAAACTGTTTTTT.

V usage is TRBV29-1 and J usage is TRBJ2-1; D is perhaps TRBD2 (5 bases). Per the germline V gene, CDR1 is SQVTM and CDR2 is ANQGSEA. This CDR3 has 14 amino acids. Trimming shortened V by 0 bases and J by 9 bases, and 15 bases separated the two germline ends. In nucleotides, the CDR3 is TGCAGCGTTGAAGATACTCTCGGGGTCATTGAGCAGTTCTTC. Translating it yields CSVEDTLGVIEQFF.

The CDR3 protein is CSASILGLAGPGGMETQYF. The CDR3 DNA reads as TGCAGTGCTAGTATTTTGGGACTAGCGGGCCCCGGGGGGATGGAGACCCAGTACTTC. J is TRBJ2-5 and V is TRBV20-1, with TRBD2 matching 12 bases. Germline values: CDR1 DFQATT, CDR2 SNEGSKA (reference sequence). The CDR3 length is 19 residues. The V segment lost 3 bases and the J segment 5 bases; nucleotides outside the gene matches: 19.

CDR3 sequence (DNA): TGCGCCAGCAGCCAAGCTGGCGAGACCCAGTACTTC. It is translated as CASSQAGETQYF. The rearrangement joins TRBV4-1 to TRBJ2-5; no firm D call. The CDR3 is made up of 12 amino acids. Germline-derived CDR1 and CDR2 are MGHRA and YSYEKL. Trimming stripped 1 base from V and 5 bases from J, with 5 bases between.

This sequence joins TRBV7-9 and TRBJ1-1, with 7 nucleotides matching TRBD1. V lost 6 bases and J lost 4; bases outside the gene matches: 5. Germline CDR1 is SEHNR and CDR2 is FQNEAQ (reference sequence). The CDR3 contains 13 residues. The chain's CDR3 is CASSISGGTEAFF. The CDR3 DNA is TGTGCCAGCAGTATTTCAGGGGGCACTGAAGCTTTCTTT. Based on the CDR3 plus reference TRBV7-9 and TRBJ1-1, the full variable domain is DTGVSQNPRHKITKRGQNVTFRCDPISEHNRLYWYRQTLGQGPEFLTYFQNEAQLEKSRLLSDRFSAERPKGSFSTLEIQRTEQGDSAMYLCASSISGGTEAFFGQGTRLTVV.

The chain has TRBV3-1 (or the pseudogene TRBV3-2) and TRBJ2-1, with 7 bases aligning to TRBD2. With 0 bases clipped from V and 3 bases from J, the junction kept 5 bases outside the gene matches. The CDR3 contains 16 residues. Germline CDR1 is LGHDT and CDR2 is YNNKEL (reference sequence). In nucleotides, the CDR3 is TGTGCCAGCAGCCAAGACGGCGGGGGACTCTACAATGAGCAGTTCTTC. This gives the protein CASSQDGGGLYNEQFF.

This chain joins TRBV3-1 (or the pseudogene TRBV3-2) and TRBJ1-3; D not certain. The CDR3 spans 13 residues. The germline gives CDR1 LGHDT, CDR2 YNNKEL (reference sequence). The V and J ends lost 1 base and 8 bases respectively, with 9 bases between them. As DNA, the CDR3 is TGTGCCAGCAGCCAAGGCCAGTCCCACACCATATATTTT. It codes for CASSQGQSHTIYF.

This rearrangement joins TRBV2 to TRBJ1-6, with D possibly matching TRBD1 (5 bases). Germline CDR1 is SNHLY and CDR2 is FYNNEI. Between the trimmed V and J ends, which lost 6 bases and 9 bases, there was a span of 15 bases. The CDR3 is 14 residues long. The CDR3: CASRAQVRSSPLHF. The CDR3 nucleotides read TGTGCCAGCAGGGCACAGGTTCGATCTTCACCCCTCCACTTT.

The chain links TRBV10-3 to TRBJ2-3, with TRBD1 identical over 7 bases. This CDR3 has 17 residues. Unmatched junction bases numbered 10, after V lost 3 bases and J lost 1 base. The V gene's germline CDR1 is ENHRY and CDR2 SYGVKD. Written as DNA, the CDR3 is TGTGCCATCAGTGATTCACTCAGGGGGTTCGGCACAGATACGCAGTATTTT. Its protein is CAISDSLRGFGTDTQYF.

This chain connects TRBV19 to TRBJ2-3, with a possible D match to TRBD1 (5 bases). CDR1 and CDR2 (germline): LNHDA, SQIVND (reference sequence). The CDR3 contains 15 residues. V dropped 4 bases and J dropped 2 bases, with 13 bases sitting between them. In nucleotides, the CDR3 is TGTGCCAGTAGTAGCTGGGGCCTGGACACAGATACGCAGTATTTT. It is translated as CASSSWGLDTDTQYF. The full variable domain, completed using reference TRBV19 and TRBJ2-3, is DGGITQSPKYLFRKEGQNVTLSCEQNLNHDAMYWYRQDPGQGLRLIYYSQIVNDFQKGDIAEGYSVSREKKESFPLTVTSAQKNPTAFYLCASSSWGLDTDTQYFGPGTRLTVL.

V gene TRBV27 combines with J gene TRBJ2-1, with 10 bases matching TRBD1. The V gene end was trimmed by 5 bases and the J gene end by 3 bases; junction bases not matched to a gene: 4. Germline V lookup: CDR1 MNHEY, CDR2 SMNVEV (reference sequence). The CDR3 spans 15 residues. The CDR3 reads CASSVRDRGYNEQFF. In DNA form, the CDR3 reads TGTGCCAGCAGTGTCCGGGACAGGGGCTACAATGAGCAGTTCTTC.

The CDR3 nucleotides read TGCGCCAGCAGCTTGTTTGGCAGGCAAGAGACCCAGTACTTC. It specifies CASSLFGRQETQYF. This chain connects TRBV5-1 to TRBJ2-5; D ambiguous. This CDR3 has 14 amino acids. Germline V gene lookup returns CDR1 SGHRS and CDR2 YFSETQ. The germline V and J ends were trimmed by 1 base and 2 bases, with 9 bases remaining between them.

This clone showed up just once. The chain uses TRBV5-1 and TRBJ2-1; possible D gene TRBD2, 6 bases. Per germline, CDR1 SGHRS and CDR2 YFSETQ. Trimming left V 1 base short and J 0 bases short, with 8 bases between. This CDR3 is built from 15 residues. The CDR3 spells CASSLWRDSYNEQFF. As DNA, the CDR3 is TGCGCCAGCAGCTTGTGGCGGGACTCCTACAATGAGCAGTTCTTC.